The entry below describes one T cell receptor beta chain. The record originates from a study of blood T cell repertoires in COVID-19. Study-wide context: T cells, B-cell-depleted T cells, or PBMCs supplied cDNA or gDNA.

Profiling relied on immunoSEQ multiplex PCR, and the TCRdb table lists in-frame clones only, not all of them. Altogether around 230,000 clones are present, 70% to 90% being singletons, with the ten largest covering approximately 2.1%. The CDR3 sequence is 15 residues long. Unmatched junction bases numbered 8, after V lost 3 bases and J lost 6 bases. Germline values: CDR1 SEHNR, CDR2 FQNEAQ (reference sequence). The chain recombines TRBV7-9 with TRBJ1-2, with 9 bases aligning to TRBD1. The clonotype comes from a man younger than 40 who had recovered from COVID-19. Specimen: peripheral blood. The DNA of the CDR3 is TGTGCCAGCAGCTTCGACGGGGACAGGGTAGATGGCTACACCTTC. The encoded protein is CASSFDGDRVDGYTF. Together with reference TRBV7-9 and TRBJ1-2, the CDR3 gives the full variable domain: DTGVSQNPRHKITKRGQNVTFRCDPISEHNRLYWYRQTLGQGPEFLTYFQNEAQLEKSRLLSDRFSAERPKGSFSTLEIQRTEQGDSAMYLCASSFDGDRVDGYTFGSGTRLTVV.